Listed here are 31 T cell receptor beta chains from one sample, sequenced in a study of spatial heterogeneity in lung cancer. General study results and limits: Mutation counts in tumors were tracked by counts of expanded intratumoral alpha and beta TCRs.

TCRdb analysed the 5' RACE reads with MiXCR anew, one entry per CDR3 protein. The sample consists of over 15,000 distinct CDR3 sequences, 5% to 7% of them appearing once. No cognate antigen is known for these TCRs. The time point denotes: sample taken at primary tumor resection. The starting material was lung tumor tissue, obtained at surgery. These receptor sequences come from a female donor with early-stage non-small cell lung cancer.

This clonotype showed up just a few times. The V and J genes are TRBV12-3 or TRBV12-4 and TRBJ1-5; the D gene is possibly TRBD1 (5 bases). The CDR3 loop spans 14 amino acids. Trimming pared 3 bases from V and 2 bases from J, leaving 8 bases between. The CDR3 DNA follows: TGTGCCAGCAGTTTGATCAGGGGCAATCAGCCCCAGCATTTT. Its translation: CASSLIRGNQPQHF.

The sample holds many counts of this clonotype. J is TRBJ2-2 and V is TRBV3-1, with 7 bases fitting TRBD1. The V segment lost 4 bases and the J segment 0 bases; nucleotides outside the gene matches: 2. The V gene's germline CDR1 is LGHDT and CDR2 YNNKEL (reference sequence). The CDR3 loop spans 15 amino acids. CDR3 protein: CASSPGTANTGELFF. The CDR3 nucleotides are TGTGCCAGCAGCCCCGGGACAGCGAACACCGGGGAGCTGTTTTTT.

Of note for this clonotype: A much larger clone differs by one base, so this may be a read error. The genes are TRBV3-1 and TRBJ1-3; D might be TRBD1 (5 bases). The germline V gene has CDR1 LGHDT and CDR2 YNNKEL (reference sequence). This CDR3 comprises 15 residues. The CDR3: CASSHEDNSGNTICF. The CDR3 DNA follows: TGTGCCAGCAGCCACGAGGACAACTCTGGAAACACCATATGTTTT.

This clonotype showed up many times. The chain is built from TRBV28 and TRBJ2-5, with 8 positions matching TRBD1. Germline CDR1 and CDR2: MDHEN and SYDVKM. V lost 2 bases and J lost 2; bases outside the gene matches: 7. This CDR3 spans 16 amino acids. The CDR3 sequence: CASSLGPTGGQETQYF. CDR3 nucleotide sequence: TGTGCCAGCAGTTTAGGTCCAACAGGGGGTCAAGAGACCCAGTACTTC. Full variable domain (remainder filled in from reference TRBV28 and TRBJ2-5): DVKVTQSSRYLVKRTGEKVFLECVQDMDHENMFWYRQDPGLGLRLIYFSYDVKMKEKGDIPEGYSVSREKKERFSLILESASTNQTSMYLCASSLGPTGGQETQYFGPGTRLLVL.

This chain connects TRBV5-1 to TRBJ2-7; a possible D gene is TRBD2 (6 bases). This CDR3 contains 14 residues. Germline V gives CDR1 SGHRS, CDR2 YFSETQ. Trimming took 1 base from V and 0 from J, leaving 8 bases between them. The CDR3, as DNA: TGCGCCAGCAGCTTGCTGGGGGGCTCCTACGAGCAGTACTTC. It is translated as CASSLLGGSYEQYF.

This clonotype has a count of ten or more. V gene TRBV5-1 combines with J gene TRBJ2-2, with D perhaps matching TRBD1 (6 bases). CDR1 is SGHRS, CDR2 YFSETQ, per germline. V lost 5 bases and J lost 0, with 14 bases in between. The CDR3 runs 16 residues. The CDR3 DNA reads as TGCGCCAGCAGATATGGGACATCCGCGAACACCGGGGAGCTGTTTTTT. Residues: CASRYGTSANTGELFF.

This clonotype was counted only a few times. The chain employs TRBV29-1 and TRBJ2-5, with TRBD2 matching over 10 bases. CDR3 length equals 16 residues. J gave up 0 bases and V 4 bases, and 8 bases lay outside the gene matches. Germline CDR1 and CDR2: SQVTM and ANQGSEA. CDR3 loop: CSVVRLAGAYQETQYF. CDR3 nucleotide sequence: TGCAGCGTTGTGAGGCTAGCGGGAGCCTACCAAGAGACCCAGTACTTC.

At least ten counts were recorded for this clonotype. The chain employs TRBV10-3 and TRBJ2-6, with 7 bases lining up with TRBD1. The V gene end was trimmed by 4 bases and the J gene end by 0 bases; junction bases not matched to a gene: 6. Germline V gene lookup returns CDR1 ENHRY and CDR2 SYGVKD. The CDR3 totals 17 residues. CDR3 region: CAISGRDSGSGANVLTF. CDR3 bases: TGTGCCATCAGTGGCCGGGACAGCGGCTCTGGGGCCAACGTCCTGACTTTC.

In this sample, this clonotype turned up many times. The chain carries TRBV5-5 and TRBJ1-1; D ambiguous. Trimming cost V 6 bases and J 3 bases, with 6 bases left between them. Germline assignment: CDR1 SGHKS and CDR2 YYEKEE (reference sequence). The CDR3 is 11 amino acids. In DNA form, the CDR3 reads TGTGCCAGCATCAAGGACACTGAAGCTTTCTTT. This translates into CASIKDTEAFF.

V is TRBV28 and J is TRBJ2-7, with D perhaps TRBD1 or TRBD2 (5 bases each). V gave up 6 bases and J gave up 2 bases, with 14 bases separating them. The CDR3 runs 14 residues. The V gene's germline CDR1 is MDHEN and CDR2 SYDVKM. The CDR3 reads CASRGRSSTYEQYF. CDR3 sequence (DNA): TGTGCCAGCAGGGGACGGTCCTCGACCTACGAGCAGTACTTC.

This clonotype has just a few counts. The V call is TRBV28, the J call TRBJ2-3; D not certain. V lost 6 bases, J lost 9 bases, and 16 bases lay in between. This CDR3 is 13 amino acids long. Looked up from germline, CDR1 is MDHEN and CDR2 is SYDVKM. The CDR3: CASRRVGKRTQYF. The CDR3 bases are TGTGCCAGCAGACGAGTAGGAAAAAGGACGCAGTATTTT. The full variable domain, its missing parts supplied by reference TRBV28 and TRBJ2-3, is DVKVTQSSRYLVKRTGEKVFLECVQDMDHENMFWYRQDPGLGLRLIYFSYDVKMKEKGDIPEGYSVSREKKERFSLILESASTNQTSMYLCASRRVGKRTQYFGPGTRLTVL.

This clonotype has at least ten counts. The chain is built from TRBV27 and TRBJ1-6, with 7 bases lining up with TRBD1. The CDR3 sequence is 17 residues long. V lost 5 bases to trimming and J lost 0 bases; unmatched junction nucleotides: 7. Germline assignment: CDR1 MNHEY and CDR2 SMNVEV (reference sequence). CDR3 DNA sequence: TGTGCCAGCAGTCAAGGACAGGCTCGCTCCTATAATTCACCCCTCCACTTT. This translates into CASSQGQARSYNSPLHF.

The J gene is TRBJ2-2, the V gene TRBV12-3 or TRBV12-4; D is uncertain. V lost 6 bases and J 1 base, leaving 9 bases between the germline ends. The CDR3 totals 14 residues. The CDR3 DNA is TGTGCCAGCAGCTTGGTCAGGAACACCGGGGAGCTGTTTTTT. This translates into CASSLVRNTGELFF.

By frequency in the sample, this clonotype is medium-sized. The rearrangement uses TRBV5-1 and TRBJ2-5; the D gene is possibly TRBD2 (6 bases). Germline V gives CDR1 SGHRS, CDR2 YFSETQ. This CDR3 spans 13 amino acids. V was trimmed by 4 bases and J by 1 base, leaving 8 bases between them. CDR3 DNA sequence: TGCGCCAGCAGCGTGGGACTCCAAGAGACCCAGTACTTC. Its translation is CASSVGLQETQYF.

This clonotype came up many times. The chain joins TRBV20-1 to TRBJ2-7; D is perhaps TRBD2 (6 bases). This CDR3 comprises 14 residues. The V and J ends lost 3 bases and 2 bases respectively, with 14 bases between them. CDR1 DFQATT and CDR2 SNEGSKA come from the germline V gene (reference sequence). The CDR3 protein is CSASNRQRAYEQYF. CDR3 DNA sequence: TGCAGTGCTAGTAATCGGCAGCGGGCCTACGAGCAGTACTTC.

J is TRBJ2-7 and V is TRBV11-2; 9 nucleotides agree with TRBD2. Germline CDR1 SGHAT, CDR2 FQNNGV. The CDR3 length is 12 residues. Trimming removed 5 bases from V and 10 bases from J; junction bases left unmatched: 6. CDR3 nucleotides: TGTGCCAGCAGCATGACCGGGACTAGCCAGTACTTC. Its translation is CASSMTGTSQYF.

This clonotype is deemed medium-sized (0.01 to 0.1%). As DNA, the CDR3 is TGCGCCACTTCGGACAACTCCTACGAGCAGTACTTC. This translates into CATSDNSYEQYF. The chain has TRBV10-2 and TRBJ2-7; perhaps TRBD1 as D (5 bases). The CDR3 has 12 residues. Trimming removed 10 bases from V and 0 bases from J, with 10 bases in between. Germline-derived CDR1 and CDR2 are WSHSY and SAAADI.

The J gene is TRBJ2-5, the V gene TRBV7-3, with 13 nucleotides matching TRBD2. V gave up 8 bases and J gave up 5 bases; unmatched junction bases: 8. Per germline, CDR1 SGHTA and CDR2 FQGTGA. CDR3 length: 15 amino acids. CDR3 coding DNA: TGTGCCAGCCGCCCGGGACTAGCGGGAAGGGAGACCCAGTACTTC. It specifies CASRPGLAGRETQYF.

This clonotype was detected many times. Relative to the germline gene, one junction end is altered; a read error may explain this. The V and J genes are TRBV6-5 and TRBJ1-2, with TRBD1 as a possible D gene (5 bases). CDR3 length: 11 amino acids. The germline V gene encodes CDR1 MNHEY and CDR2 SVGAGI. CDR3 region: CASSYRDRISF. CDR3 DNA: TGTGCCAGCAGTTACAGGGACCGTATCTCCTTC.

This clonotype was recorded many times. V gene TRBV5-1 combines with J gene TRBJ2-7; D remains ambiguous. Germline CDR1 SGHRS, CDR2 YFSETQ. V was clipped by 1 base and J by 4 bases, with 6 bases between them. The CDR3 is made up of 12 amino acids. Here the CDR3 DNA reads TGCGCCAGCAGCTTGAGCCGGTACGAGCAGTACTTC. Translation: CASSLSRYEQYF.

The CDR3 spells CASNRPEDDEQFF. The CDR3 coding sequence is TGTGCCAGCAACCGCCCCGAGGACGATGAGCAGTTCTTC. This chain links TRBV27 with TRBJ2-1, with no clear D. CDR3 length: 13 amino acids. Germline lookup yields CDR1 MNHEY and CDR2 SMNVEV (reference sequence). Trimming left V 7 bases short and J 8 bases short, with 15 bases between.

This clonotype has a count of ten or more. CDR3 sequence (DNA): TGTGCCAGCAGCTTAGGGGGTGGAGCTGAAGCTTTCTTT. Its protein is CASSLGGGAEAFF. The chain links TRBV7-9 to TRBJ1-1, with D unresolved. The CDR3 consists of 13 residues. Germline V lookup: CDR1 SEHNR, CDR2 FQNEAQ (reference sequence). Between the trimmed V and J ends, which lost 1 base and 6 bases, there was a span of 9 bases.

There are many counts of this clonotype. CDR3 amino acids: CSARKGGIETQYF. The CDR3 DNA is TGCAGTGCGAGGAAGGGCGGGATAGAGACCCAGTACTTC. This sequence joins TRBV20-1 and TRBJ2-5, with a tentative D call TRBD2 (6 bases). V was trimmed by 6 bases and J by 4 bases, leaving 15 bases between them. This CDR3 has 13 residues. Germline-derived CDR1 and CDR2 are DFQATT and SNEGSKA (reference sequence).

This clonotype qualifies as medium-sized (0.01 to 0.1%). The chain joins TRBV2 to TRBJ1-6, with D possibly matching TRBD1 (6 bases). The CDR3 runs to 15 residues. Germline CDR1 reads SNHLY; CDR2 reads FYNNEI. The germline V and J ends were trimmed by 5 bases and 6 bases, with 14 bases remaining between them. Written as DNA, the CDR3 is TGTGCCAGCAGTCGACAGGTTGGGGGTAATTCACCCCTCCACTTT. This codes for CASSRQVGGNSPLHF.

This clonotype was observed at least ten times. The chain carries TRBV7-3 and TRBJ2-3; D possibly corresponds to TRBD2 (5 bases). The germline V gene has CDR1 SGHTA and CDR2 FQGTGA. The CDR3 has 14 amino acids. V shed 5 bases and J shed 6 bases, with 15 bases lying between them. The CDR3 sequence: CASSPTRDSDTQYF. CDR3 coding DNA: TGTGCCAGCAGCCCCACTAGAGACTCGGATACGCAGTATTTT.

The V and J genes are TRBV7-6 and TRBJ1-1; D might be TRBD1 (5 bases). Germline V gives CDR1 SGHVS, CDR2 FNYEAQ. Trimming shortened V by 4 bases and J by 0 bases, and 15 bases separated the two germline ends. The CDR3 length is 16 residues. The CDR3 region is CASSYRQLSMNTEAFF. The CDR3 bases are TGTGCCAGCAGCTACCGACAGCTTTCTATGAACACTGAAGCTTTCTTT.

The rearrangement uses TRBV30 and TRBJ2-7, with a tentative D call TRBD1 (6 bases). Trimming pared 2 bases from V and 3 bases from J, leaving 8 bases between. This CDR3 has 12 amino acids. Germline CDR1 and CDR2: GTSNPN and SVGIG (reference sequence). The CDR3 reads CAWSPQGYEQYF. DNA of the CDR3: TGTGCCTGGAGTCCACAGGGCTACGAGCAGTACTTC.

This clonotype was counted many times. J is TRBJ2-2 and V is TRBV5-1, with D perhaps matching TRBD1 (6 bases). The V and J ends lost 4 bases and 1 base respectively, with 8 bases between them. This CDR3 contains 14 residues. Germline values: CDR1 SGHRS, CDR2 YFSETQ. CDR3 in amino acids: CASSRDMNTGELFF. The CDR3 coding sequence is TGCGCCAGCAGCAGGGACATGAACACCGGGGAGCTGTTTTTT.

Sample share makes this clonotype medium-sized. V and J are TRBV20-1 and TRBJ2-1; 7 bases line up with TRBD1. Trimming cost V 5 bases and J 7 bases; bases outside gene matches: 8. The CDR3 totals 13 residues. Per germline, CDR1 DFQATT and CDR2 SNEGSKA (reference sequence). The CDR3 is CSALTGKGNEQFF. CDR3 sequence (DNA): TGCAGTGCTTTGACAGGGAAGGGGAATGAGCAGTTCTTC.

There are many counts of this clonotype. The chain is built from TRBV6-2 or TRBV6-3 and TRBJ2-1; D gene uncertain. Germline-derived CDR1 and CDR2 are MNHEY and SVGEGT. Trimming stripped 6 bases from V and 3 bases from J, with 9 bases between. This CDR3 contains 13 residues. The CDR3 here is CASRGDYYNEQFF. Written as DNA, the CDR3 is TGTGCCAGCAGGGGCGATTACTACAATGAGCAGTTCTTC.

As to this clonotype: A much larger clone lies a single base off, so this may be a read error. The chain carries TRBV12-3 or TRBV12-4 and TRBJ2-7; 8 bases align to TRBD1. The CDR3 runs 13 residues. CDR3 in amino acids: CAGSLGQGYEQYF. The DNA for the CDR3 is TGTGCCGGCAGCCTAGGACAGGGTTACGAGCAGTACTTC.